The clone carrying this T cell receptor beta chain was counted only a few times. This specimen belongs to a study of cytomegalovirus exposure and HLA in healthy donors. This CDR3 spans 16 amino acids. Trimming pared 3 bases from V and 0 bases from J, leaving 12 bases between. CDR1 is MNHEY, CDR2 SVGAGI, per germline. PCR was performed using 60 Vbeta and 13 Jbeta primers. Assay: immunoSEQ multiplex PCR; the TCRdb copy retains only in-frame clones and omits some. The table lists 110,000 to 150,000 clones, 70% of them singletons, with 1.5% to 2% in the top ten. The receptor was derived from a woman aged 25-40 years in good health and CMV-seronegative. Sequencing was performed on PBMCs. The J gene is TRBJ1-3, the V gene TRBV6-5; TRBD1 is a possible D gene (5 bases). CDR3 sequence reads: CASSYGGAYSGNTIYF. The CDR3 DNA follows: TGTGCCAGCAGTTATGGCGGGGCTTACTCTGGAAACACCATATATTTT.